This TCR beta chain was obtained from a study of response to subunit inactivated influenza vaccine. Whole-study results and caveats: Authors suggested seasonal influenza vaccinations each recruit few new T cells.

TCRdb re-called the RT-PCR reads with MiXCR, one entry per CDR3 protein. The sample includes approximately 500,000 distinct CDR3 sequences, approximately 12% of them seen just once. With respect to this clonotype: Its antigen is undetermined.

The CDR3 has 13 residues. V shed 7 bases, J shed 5 bases, and the junction held 9 bases outside the gene matches. The germline CDR1 and CDR2 sequences are SGHRS and YFSETQ. The specimen comprised PBMCs from blood, sampled about 6 weeks after vaccination. The V gene is TRBV5-1, the J gene TRBJ2-7, with 7 positions matching TRBD1. The sequence derives from a man aged 50 to 59 who received an inactivated influenza vaccine. In nucleotides, the CDR3 is TGCGCCAGCGGCCCAGGGGGTTCCAACGAGCAGTACTTC. Its translation is CASGPGGSNEQYF.